This record covers a single TCR beta chain. Antigen unknown. This sample is drawn from a study of identical twins. Study-wide results and caveats: Fewer insertions marked abundant cord blood beta clonotypes; young adult naive trended weakly, memory not at all. Analyses of zero insertions could, in part, be confounded by invariant MAIT and iNKT cells. With beta out-of-frame sequences, excess sharing by twins was weaker.

One entry per CDR3 protein, called by TCRdb with MiXCR from the 5' RACE reads. The data show under 900,000 distinct CDR3 sequences, 12% seen once. The CDR3 has 16 residues. Germline-derived CDR1 and CDR2 are DFQATT and SNEGSKA (reference sequence). V lost 6 bases, J lost 0 bases, and 14 bases stayed unmatched. This same sample was also part of a study on yellow fever vaccine responses in identical twins. Turning to that study: After vaccination, twins' T cell response reportedly seemed partly convergent, partly personalized.

The chain employs TRBV20-1 and TRBJ2-7, with 7 bases that match TRBD2. The source material was PBMCs. The clonotype comes from a young woman in good health. CDR3 region: CSACPASGRSSYEQYF. CDR3 nucleotides: TGCAGTGCCTGCCCTGCTAGCGGAAGAAGCTCCTACGAGCAGTACTTC.